The rows below give T cell receptor beta chains drawn from one sample of a study of T-cell memory formation after mild COVID-19. TCRdb re-analysed the 5' RACE reads in MiXCR, keeping a single row per CDR3 protein. The data contain fewer than 250,000 distinct CDR3 sequences, 27% of them singletons. The sequenced sample was PBMCs or a T cell subset sorted from them (not recorded which). These receptors were taken from an adult woman who had mild COVID-19 (a few samples of this study predate the infection). Cell type and time point are not known. CDR3s include the opening cysteine and the closing phenylalanine or tryptophan. Size is omitted from some rows. Given values are once, few, many or a class for expanded clones.

V: TRBV29-1; length: 14; size: few; J: TRBJ2-3; CDR3: CSVVLAGVTDTQYF
V: TRBV9; length: 15; size: .; J: TRBJ2-2; CDR3: CASSVNSVGTGELFF
V: TRBV7-3; length: 14; size: many; J: TRBJ2-7; CDR3: CASSLWGSSYEQYF
V: TRBV7-8; length: 16; size: .; J: TRBJ2-5; CDR3: CASSSHWTSPQETQYF
V: TRBV20-1; length: 15; size: .; J: TRBJ2-1; CDR3: CSARGQGQIYNEQFF
V: TRBV27; length: 14; size: many; J: TRBJ2-3; CDR3: CASSLGGGTDTQYF
V: TRBV2; length: 17; size: .; J: TRBJ1-5; CDR3: CASSGLAQFDSNQPQHF
V: TRBV12-3/TRBV12-4; length: 12; size: .; J: TRBJ1-5; CDR3: CASGQRNQPQHF
V: TRBV7-2; length: 16; size: .; J: TRBJ2-1; CDR3: CASSLVGLAGSNEQFF
V: TRBV3-1; length: 13; size: .; J: TRBJ2-4; CDR3: CASSQDLYNIQYF
V: TRBV5-1; length: 15; size: .; J: TRBJ1-1; CDR3: CASSLNTGSSAEAFF
V: TRBV11-3; length: 17; size: .; J: TRBJ2-1; CDR3: CASSLAPTSRAYNEQFF
V: TRBV20-1; length: 14; size: .; J: TRBJ2-7; CDR3: CSARRLAGVYEQYF
V: TRBV6-6; length: 12; size: few; J: TRBJ2-3; CDR3: CASSSETDTQYF
V: TRBV6-2/TRBV6-3; length: 17; size: .; J: TRBJ1-5; CDR3: CASSYPTGTGTNQPQHF
V: TRBV15; length: 16; size: many; J: TRBJ2-3; CDR3: CATSRARTSGTDTQYF
V: TRBV29-1; length: 11; size: .; J: TRBJ2-5; CDR3: CSVGGAETQYF
V: TRBV6-1; length: 13; size: .; J: TRBJ1-5; CDR3: CASSEEGNQPQHF
V: TRBV15; length: 14; size: few; J: TRBJ1-5; CDR3: CATSDRQGDQPQHF
V: TRBV6-1; length: 13; size: .; J: TRBJ2-4; CDR3: CASTDRAKNIQYF
V: TRBV5-4; length: 12; size: once; J: TRBJ1-2; CDR3: CASSSDLYGYTF
V: TRBV7-9; length: 14; size: .; J: TRBJ2-7; CDR3: CASSHRDRGYEQYF
V: TRBV9; length: 15; size: .; J: TRBJ2-2; CDR3: CASSVLQGSPGELFF